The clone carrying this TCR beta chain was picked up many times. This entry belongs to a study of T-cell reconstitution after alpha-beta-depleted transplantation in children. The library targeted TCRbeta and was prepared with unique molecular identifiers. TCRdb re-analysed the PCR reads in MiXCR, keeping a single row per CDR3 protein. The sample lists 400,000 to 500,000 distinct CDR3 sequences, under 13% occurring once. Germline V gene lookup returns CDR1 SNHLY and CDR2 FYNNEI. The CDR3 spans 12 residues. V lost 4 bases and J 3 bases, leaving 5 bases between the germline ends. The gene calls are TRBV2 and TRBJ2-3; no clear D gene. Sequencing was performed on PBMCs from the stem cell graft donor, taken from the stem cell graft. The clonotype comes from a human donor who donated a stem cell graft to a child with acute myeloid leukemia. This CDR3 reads CASSVPTDTQYF. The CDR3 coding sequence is TGTGCCAGCAGTGTTCCAACAGATACGCAGTATTTT.